The source of this TCR beta chain is a study of regulatory T cells in long-lasting Graves disease. Findings and limits, study-wide: With persistent disease, TRBV28, TRBJ1-2 and TRBJ2-5 were the favored segments.

With iRepertoire HTBI primers and Arm-PCR of CDR3 regions, TCR beta libraries were built. TCRdb processed the multiplex PCR reads anew with MiXCR; each CDR3 protein has one entry. The sample contains about 420,000 distinct CDR3 sequences, 16% of which appear only once. Specified time point: newly diagnosed GD, antithyroid drugs for less than 3 months. Extracted PBMC RNA gave rise to the TCR library. This clonotype was detected many times. Its specificity is unknown. V was clipped by 8 bases and J by 8 bases, with 15 bases between them. This CDR3 comprises 13 residues. CDR1 and CDR2 from the germline V gene are KGHDR and SFDVKD. The same data also contributed to another study, on T cells in Graves' hyperthyroidism and ophthalmopathy. That work states: Criteria for exclusion of patients were uncontrolled infection, other autoimmune disease, pregnancy or lactation. Model-based prediction identified ophthalmopathy a median roughly six months prior to its onset.

The sequence was collected from a woman between 18 and 29 years old with Graves disease. The V call is TRBV24-1, the J call TRBJ2-1, with D perhaps matching TRBD2 (5 bases). The sample consisted of peripheral blood mononuclear cells (PBMCs), taken at new diagnosis, from a patient treated with antithyroid drugs. DNA of the CDR3: TGTGCCACCAAGTCCTTGAGCGGACATGAGCAGTTCTTC. This codes for CATKSLSGHEQFF.